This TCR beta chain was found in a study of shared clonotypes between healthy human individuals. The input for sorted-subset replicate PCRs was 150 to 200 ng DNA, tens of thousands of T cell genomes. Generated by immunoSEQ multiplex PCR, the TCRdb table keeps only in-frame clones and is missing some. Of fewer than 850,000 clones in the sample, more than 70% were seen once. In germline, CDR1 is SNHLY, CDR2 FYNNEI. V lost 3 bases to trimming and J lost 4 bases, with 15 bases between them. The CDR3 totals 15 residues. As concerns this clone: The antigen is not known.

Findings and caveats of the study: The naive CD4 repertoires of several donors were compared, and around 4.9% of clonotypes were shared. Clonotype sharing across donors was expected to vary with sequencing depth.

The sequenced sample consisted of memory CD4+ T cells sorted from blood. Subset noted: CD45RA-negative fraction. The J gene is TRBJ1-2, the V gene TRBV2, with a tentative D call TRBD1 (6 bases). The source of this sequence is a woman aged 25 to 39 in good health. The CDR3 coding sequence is TGTGCCAGCAGTGAGGCGACAGGCCAAATCTATGGCTACACCTTC. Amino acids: CASSEATGQIYGYTF.